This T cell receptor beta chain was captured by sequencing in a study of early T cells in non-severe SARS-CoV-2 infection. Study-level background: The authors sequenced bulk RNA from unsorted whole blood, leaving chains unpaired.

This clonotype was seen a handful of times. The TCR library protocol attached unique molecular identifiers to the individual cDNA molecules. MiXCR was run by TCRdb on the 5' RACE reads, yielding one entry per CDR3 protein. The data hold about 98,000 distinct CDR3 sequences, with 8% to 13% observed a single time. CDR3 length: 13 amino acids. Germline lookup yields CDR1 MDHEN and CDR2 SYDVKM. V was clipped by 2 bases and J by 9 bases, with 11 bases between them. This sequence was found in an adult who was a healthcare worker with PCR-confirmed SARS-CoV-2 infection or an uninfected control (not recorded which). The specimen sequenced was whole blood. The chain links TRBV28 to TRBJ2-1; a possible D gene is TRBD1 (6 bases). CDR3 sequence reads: CASSLGSRGEQFF. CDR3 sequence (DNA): TGTGCCAGCAGTTTAGGTAGCAGGGGTGAGCAGTTCTTC.